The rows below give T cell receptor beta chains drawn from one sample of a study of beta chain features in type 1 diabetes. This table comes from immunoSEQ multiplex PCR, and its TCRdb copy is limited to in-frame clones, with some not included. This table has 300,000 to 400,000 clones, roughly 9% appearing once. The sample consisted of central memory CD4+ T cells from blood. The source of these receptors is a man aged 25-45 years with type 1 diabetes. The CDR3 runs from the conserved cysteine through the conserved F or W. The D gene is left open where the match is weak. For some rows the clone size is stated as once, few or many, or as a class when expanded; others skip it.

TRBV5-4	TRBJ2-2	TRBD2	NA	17	TGTGCCAGCAGCTCCCAAGGACTAGCGGGTAACACCGGGGAGCTGTTTTTT	CASSSQGLAGNTGELFF
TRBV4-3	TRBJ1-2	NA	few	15	TGCGCCAGCAGCCAAGATCCGAAAGCTAACTATGGCTACACCTTC	CASSQDPKANYGYTF
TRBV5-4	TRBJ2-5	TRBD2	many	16	TGTGCCAGCAGCGAAGACCTGAGCGGGGGGGCGGAGACCCAGTACTTC	CASSEDLSGGAETQYF
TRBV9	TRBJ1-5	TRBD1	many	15	TGTGCCAGCAGCGTCGCCGGACAGGGGGGACAGCCCCAGCATTTT	CASSVAGQGGQPQHF
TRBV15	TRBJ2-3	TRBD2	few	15	TGTGCCACCAGCCAAAGCGGGGGAAGCACAGATACGCAGTATTTT	CATSQSGGSTDTQYF
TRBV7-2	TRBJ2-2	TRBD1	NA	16	TGTGCCAGCAGCCTCTTGACAGGGAGGAACACCGGGGAGCTGTTTTTT	CASSLLTGRNTGELFF
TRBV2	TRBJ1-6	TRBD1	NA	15	TGTGCCAGCAGCAACCGGGACAGGGATAATTCACCCCTCCACTTT	CASSNRDRDNSPLHF
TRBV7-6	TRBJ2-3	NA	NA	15	TGTGCCAGCAGCTTAGCTAGTATCCCCACAGATACGCAGTATTTT	CASSLASIPTDTQYF
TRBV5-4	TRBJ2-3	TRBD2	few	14	TGTGCCAGCGCTGGCGGGGGGGCATCAGATACGCAGTATTTT	CASAGGGASDTQYF
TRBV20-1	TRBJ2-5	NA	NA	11	TGCAGTGCTATCGGGGAAGAGACCCAGTACTTC	CSAIGEETQYF
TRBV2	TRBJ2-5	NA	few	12	TGTGCCAGCAGTCTAACTAGGGAGACCCAGTACTTC	CASSLTRETQYF
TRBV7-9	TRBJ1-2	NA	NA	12	TGTGCCAGCAGCTCTGGGGCGGCCGGCTACACCTTC	CASSSGAAGYTF
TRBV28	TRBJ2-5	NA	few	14	TGTGCCAGCAGTTGGAGGTCGAGCCAAGAGACCCAGTACTTC	CASSWRSSQETQYF
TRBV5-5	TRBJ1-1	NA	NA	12	TGTGCCAGCAGCTTGGACAGGACTGAAGCTTTCTTT	CASSLDRTEAFF
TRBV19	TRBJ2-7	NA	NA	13	TGTGCCAGTAGTATTGAGGGTTCCTACGAGCAGTACTTC	CASSIEGSYEQYF
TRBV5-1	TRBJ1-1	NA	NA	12	TGCGCCAGCAGGTCGAACCGGGGAGAAGCTTTCTTT	CASRSNRGEAFF
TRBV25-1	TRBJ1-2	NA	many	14	TGTGCCAGCAGTGAGAGACAGACTAACTATGGCTACACCTTC	CASSERQTNYGYTF
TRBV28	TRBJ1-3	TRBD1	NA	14	TGTGCCAGCAGTTACCGGGACAGGGAAAACACCATATATTTT	CASSYRDRENTIYF
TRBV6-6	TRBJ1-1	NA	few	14	TGTGCCAGCAGTTACTTCGCAGTGAACACTGAAGCTTTCTTT	CASSYFAVNTEAFF
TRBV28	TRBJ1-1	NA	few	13	TGTGCCAGCAGTTTAAACCGGGAAACAGCAGCTTTCTTT	CASSLNRETAAFF
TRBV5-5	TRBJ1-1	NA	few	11	TGTGCCAGCAGCTTGGCCTATGAAGCTTTCTTT	CASSLAYEAFF
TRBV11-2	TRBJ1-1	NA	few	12	TGTGCCAGCAGCTTAGATCTCAGTGGAGCTTTCTTT	CASSLDLSGAFF
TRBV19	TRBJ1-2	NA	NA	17	TGTGCCAGTAGTCGCATTCGGGACACCTTACCCAACTATGGCTACACCTTC	CASSRIRDTLPNYGYTF
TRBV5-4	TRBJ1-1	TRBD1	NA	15	TGTGCCAGCAGCTCCGGACAGGGAAAAGACACTGAAGCTTTCTTT	CASSSGQGKDTEAFF
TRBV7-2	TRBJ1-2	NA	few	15	TGTGCCAGCCGCCGGACAGCTGGGGATAACTATGGCTACACCTTC	CASRRTAGDNYGYTF
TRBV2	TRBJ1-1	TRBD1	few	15	TGTGCCAGCAGTGTCAGGGGGGAGAGGAACACTGAAGCTTTCTTT	CASSVRGERNTEAFF
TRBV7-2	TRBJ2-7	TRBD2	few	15	TGTGCCAGCAGCTCGGGGGGGCATGGTAACTACGAGCAGTACTTC	CASSSGGHGNYEQYF
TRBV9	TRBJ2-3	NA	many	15	TGTGCCAGCAGCGTAGTAGGGGAGGGCACAGATACGCAGTATTTT	CASSVVGEGTDTQYF
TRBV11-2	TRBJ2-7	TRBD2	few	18	TGTGCCAGCAGCCCCCTCCAGCGGAGGCGGGGGGTTAGTTACGAGCAGTACTTC	CASSPLQRRRGVSYEQYF